Below are 15 T cell receptor beta chains sequenced from a single sample in a study of a mutant IDH1 vaccine in newly diagnosed glioma. Antigens of these TCRs are unknown. As for time point: week 5, during vaccination. The study gave 300 ug of mutant IDH1 20-mer peptide per vaccine dose, with topical imiquimod. TCRdb keeps only in-frame clones here, not all; method: immunoSEQ multiplex PCR. The sample contains under 30,000 clones, approximately 80% of which appear only once. Sequenced here: PBMCs, sampled from a glioma patient whose treatment included an IDH1 peptide vaccine. Receptors were obtained from a man between 35 and 55 years old with glioma.

This clone was detected only a few times. CDR3 nucleotide sequence: TGTGCCAGCAGCTTGACGGGGAACACTGAAGCTTTCTTT. Protein product: CASSLTGNTEAFF. The chain uses TRBV5-4 and TRBJ1-1; D is unresolved. The V end lost 1 base, the J end lost 1 base, and 5 bases lay between the germline ends. The CDR3 consists of 13 residues. The germline V gene encodes CDR1 SGHNT and CDR2 YYREEE (reference sequence).

The chain joins TRBV11-3 to TRBJ2-3; 10 bases agree with TRBD2. CDR3 size: 16 residues. Trimming at V came to 7 bases and at J to 4 bases, leaving 11 bases not matched to a gene. Germline V gives CDR1 SGHNT, CDR2 YENEEA. CDR3 in DNA: TGTGCCAGCAACTCTCGTACTAGCGGGATACCAGATACGCAGTATTTT. It translates to CASNSRTSGIPDTQYF. Full variable domain (outside the CDR3, taken from reference TRBV11-3 and TRBJ2-3): EAGVVQSPRYKIIEKKQPVAFWCNPISGHNTLYWYLQNLGQGPELLIRYENEEAVDDSQLPKDRFSAERLKGVDSTLKIQPAELGDSAVYLCASNSRTSGIPDTQYFGPGTRLTVL.

The rearrangement links TRBV5-1 to TRBJ2-3, with 10 bases lining up with TRBD2. Unmatched junction bases numbered 6, after V lost 4 bases and J lost 1 base. CDR3 length: 16 amino acids. Germline CDR1 SGHRS, CDR2 YFSETQ. The chain's CDR3 is CASSTAGGPGTDTQYF. The CDR3 DNA follows: TGCGCCAGCAGCACAGCGGGAGGGCCTGGCACAGATACGCAGTATTTT.

The chain combines TRBV7-2 with TRBJ2-7; 7 bases match TRBD2. Germline V gene sequence: CDR1 SGHTA, CDR2 FQGNSA. CDR3 size: 19 residues. Trimming removed 1 base from V and 1 base from J; junction bases left unmatched: 16. CDR3 region: CASSLGLWLAGVSSYEQYF. The CDR3 DNA sequence: TGTGCCAGCAGCTTAGGTCTGTGGCTGGCGGGAGTTTCTTCCTACGAGCAGTACTTC.

CDR3 sequence (DNA): TGTGCCAGTAGTATAGGGCTAGCGGGAGGGCCAGAACTCAATGAGCAGTTCTTC. Encoded protein: CASSIGLAGGPELNEQFF. This chain links TRBV19 with TRBJ2-1; TRBD2 matches at 12 bases. V was pared by 1 base and J by 6 bases, with 10 bases of the junction left unmatched. CDR3 length: 18 residues. The germline CDR1 and CDR2 sequences are LNHDA and SQIVND (reference sequence).

This chain uses TRBV7-9 with TRBJ2-2; D not resolved. The germline CDR1 and CDR2 sequences are SEHNR and FQNEAQ (reference sequence). The CDR3 has 11 residues. Trimming shortened V by 6 bases and J by 5 bases, and 4 bases separated the two germline ends. CDR3 bases: TGTGCCAGCAGGGGGACCGGGGAGCTGTTTTTT. Amino acid sequence: CASRGTGELFF.

This clone was found a few times. The gene calls are TRBV10-1 and TRBJ2-2; 12 nucleotides line up with TRBD2. J was trimmed by 6 bases and V by 3 bases; bases with no gene match: 5. The germline gives CDR1 WNHNN, CDR2 SYGVQD (reference sequence). This CDR3 contains 16 residues. DNA of the CDR3: TGCGCCAGCAGTGAACTCCTAGCGGGAGGGCCCGGGGAGCTGTTTTTT. Translation gives CASSELLAGGPGELFF.

The V call is TRBV9, the J call TRBJ1-4, with 7 bases identical to TRBD1. The CDR3 sequence is 15 residues long. Trimming removed 0 bases from V and 3 bases from J; junction bases left unmatched: 2. Germline CDR1 SGDLS, CDR2 YYNGEE. The CDR3 reads CASSVGGGPNEKLFF. CDR3 sequence (DNA): TGTGCCAGCAGCGTAGGAGGGGGCCCTAATGAAAAACTGTTTTTT.

The chain recombines TRBV5-1 with TRBJ2-3, with a weak D call TRBD1 (5 bases). V was clipped by 2 bases and J by 4 bases, with 11 bases between them. CDR1 SGHRS and CDR2 YFSETQ come from the germline V gene. This CDR3 spans 14 amino acids. The CDR3 DNA follows: TGCGCCAGCAGCTTTTCAGGGCCCCCAGATACGCAGTATTTT. Its translation: CASSFSGPPDTQYF.

The chain combines TRBV2 with TRBJ2-4; 12 bases agree with TRBD2. Trimming removed 3 bases from V and 0 bases from J; junction bases left unmatched: 0. This CDR3 comprises 16 residues. Germline-derived CDR1 and CDR2 are SNHLY and FYNNEI. CDR3 sequence reads: CASSEGLAGAKNIQYF. CDR3 nucleotides: TGTGCCAGCAGTGAGGGACTAGCGGGAGCCAAAAACATTCAGTACTTC.

The chain joins TRBV9 to TRBJ2-7; 7 nucleotides match TRBD2. J lost 0 bases, V lost 4 bases, and 7 bases had no gene match. Germline CDR1 is SGDLS and CDR2 is YYNGEE. The CDR3 contains 15 residues. DNA of the CDR3: TGTGCCAGCAGCTTAGGCGGGGAGGGCTCCTACGAGCAGTACGTC. Amino acid sequence: CASSLGGEGSYEQYV.

This chain links TRBV19 with TRBJ2-1, with D perhaps matching TRBD2 (7 bases). The V end lost 3 bases, the J end lost 7 bases, and 13 bases lay between the germline ends. Germline V lookup: CDR1 LNHDA, CDR2 SQIVND (reference sequence). The CDR3 sequence is 14 residues long. The CDR3 coding sequence is TGTGCCAGTAGTATCGGGGGGCTCCTTAATGAGCAGTTCTTC. It translates to CASSIGGLLNEQFF.

The chain links TRBV5-6 to TRBJ2-2; TRBD1 or TRBD2 may be the D gene (5 bases each). CDR3 size: 16 residues. Germline CDR1 SGHDT, CDR2 YYEEEE. The germline V and J ends were trimmed by 1 base and 7 bases, with 17 bases remaining between them. The CDR3 coding sequence is TGTGCCAGCAGCTTGCAGCGGAGACAGAGGATCGGGGAGCTGTTTTTT. It is translated as CASSLQRRQRIGELFF.

The chain carries TRBV4-3 and TRBJ2-1; 8 positions agree with TRBD2. V lost 1 base, J lost 7 bases, and 9 bases stayed unmatched. Looked up from germline, CDR1 is LGHNA and CDR2 is YSLEER. The CDR3 is 16 residues long. The CDR3 bases are TGCGCCAGCAGCCAAGGTCAAGCGGGAGCCCAAAATGAGCAGTTCTTC. Protein product: CASSQGQAGAQNEQFF.

In this sample, this clone turned up once. This chain uses TRBV9 with TRBJ1-3; D might be TRBD1 (5 bases). The CDR3 has 16 residues. Germline CDR1 and CDR2: SGDLS and YYNGEE. V was trimmed by 2 bases and J by 3 bases, leaving 15 bases between them. This chain's CDR3 is CASSVRGTHIGNTIYF. The CDR3 DNA is TGTGCCAGCAGCGTCCGAGGGACCCACATTGGAAACACCATATATTTT.